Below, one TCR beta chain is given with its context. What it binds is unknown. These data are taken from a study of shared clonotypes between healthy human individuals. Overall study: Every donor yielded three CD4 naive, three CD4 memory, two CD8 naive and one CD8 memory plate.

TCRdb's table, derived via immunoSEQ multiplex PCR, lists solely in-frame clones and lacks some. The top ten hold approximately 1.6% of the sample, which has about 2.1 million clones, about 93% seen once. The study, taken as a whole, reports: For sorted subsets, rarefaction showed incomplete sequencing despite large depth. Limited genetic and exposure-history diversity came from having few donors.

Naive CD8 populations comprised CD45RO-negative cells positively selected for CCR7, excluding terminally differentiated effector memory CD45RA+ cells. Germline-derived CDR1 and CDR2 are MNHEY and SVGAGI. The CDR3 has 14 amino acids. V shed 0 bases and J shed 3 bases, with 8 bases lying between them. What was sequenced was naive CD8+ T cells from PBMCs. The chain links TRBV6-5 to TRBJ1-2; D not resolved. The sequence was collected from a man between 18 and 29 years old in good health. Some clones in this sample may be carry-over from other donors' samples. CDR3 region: CASSYSGTYYGYTF. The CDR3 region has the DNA TGTGCCAGCAGTTACTCGGGCACCTACTATGGCTACACCTTC.